The next 32 T cell receptor beta chains were all read from a single sample in a study of blood T cells in healthy people across ages. Sample-barcoded 5' priming and a J-beta primer mix drove a second PCR of about 6 to 12 cycles. TCRdb reanalysed the 5' RACE reads using MiXCR and keeps one entry per CDR3 protein. The sample has 780,000 or so distinct CDR3 sequences, 53% seen once. The sequenced sample was blood. The receptors were gathered from a man older than 75 in good health.

This clonotype has ten or more counts. The V gene is TRBV27, the J gene TRBJ2-3; the match to TRBD1 covers 7 bases. The V segment lost 7 bases and the J segment 14 bases; nucleotides outside the gene matches: 15. The CDR3 consists of 13 residues. Looked up from germline, CDR1 is MNHEY and CDR2 is SMNVEV (reference sequence). The CDR3 is CASKGGGHRYAYF. The CDR3 DNA sequence: TGTGCCAGCAAAGGGGGCGGTCACAGATACGCGTATTTT.

The rearrangement joins TRBV30 to TRBJ1-2; the D gene is possibly TRBD1 (6 bases). The germline V gene has CDR1 GTSNPN and CDR2 SVGIG (reference sequence). This CDR3 contains 14 residues. Trimming stripped 5 bases from V and 4 bases from J, with 17 bases between. The DNA for the CDR3 is TGTGCCTGGGGCAGGGACCGGACAGTCTATGGCTACACCTTC. It encodes CAWGRDRTVYGYTF.

This chain joins TRBV5-1 and TRBJ2-1; TRBD2 is a possible D gene (6 bases). The CDR3 has 15 amino acids. The germline V gene encodes CDR1 SGHRS and CDR2 YFSETQ. Trimming stripped 4 bases from V and 0 bases from J, with 11 bases between. The CDR3 DNA reads TGCGCCAGCAGCACTACTAGCAGCTCCTACAATGAGCAGTTCTTC. This sequence encodes CASSTTSSSYNEQFF.

The table lists this clonotype with a few counts. The J gene is TRBJ2-7, the V gene TRBV9, with 8 bases that match TRBD2. The CDR3 has 14 amino acids. V lost 7 bases to trimming and J lost 2 bases; unmatched junction nucleotides: 8. Germline-derived CDR1 and CDR2 are SGDLS and YYNGEE. The CDR3 here is CASSAAGGPYEQYF. For the CDR3, the DNA is TGTGCCAGCTCAGCGGCGGGAGGACCCTACGAGCAGTACTTC.

The genes are TRBV12-3 or TRBV12-4 and TRBJ1-5; a weak D match, TRBD1 (6 bases). CDR3 length equals 15 residues. V was trimmed by 5 bases and J by 11 bases, leaving 22 bases between them. CDR3 in amino acids: CASSAFWGGSMAQHF. CDR3 bases: TGTGCCAGCAGTGCCTTTTGGGGGGGCTCTATGGCCCAGCATTTT.

This chain uses TRBV6-2 or TRBV6-3 with TRBJ2-3; a weak D match, TRBD1 (6 bases). CDR3 length: 15 amino acids. In germline, CDR1 is MNHEY, CDR2 SVGEGT. Trimming removed 4 bases from V and 14 bases from J, with 25 bases in between. CDR3 coding DNA: TGTGCCAGCAGTTCCCAGGGGTGGGAGCACAGATACGCGTATTTT. This translates into CASSSQGWEHRYAYF.

The chain has TRBV2 and TRBJ1-2; no clear D. The CDR3 runs to 11 residues. The V gene lost 8 bases and the J gene lost 8 bases, with 12 bases spanning the gap. Germline lookup yields CDR1 SNHLY and CDR2 FYNNEI. DNA of the CDR3: TGTGCCAGCCACATTCTAAGGGGCTACACCTTC. Residues: CASHILRGYTF.

This chain joins TRBV5-1 and TRBJ1-1; tentative D call: TRBD1 (5 bases). From germline, CDR1 is SGHRS and CDR2 YFSETQ. CDR3 size: 14 residues. The V end was cut by 0 bases, the J end by 1 base, with 7 bases between. CDR3 nucleotide sequence: TGCGCCAGCAGCTTGGGGGACGGGAACACTGAAGCTTTCTTT. Amino acid sequence: CASSLGDGNTEAFF.

The rearrangement uses TRBV29-1 and TRBJ1-3; D remains unclear. V shed 5 bases and J shed 0 bases, with 14 bases lying between them. CDR3 length: 15 residues. In germline, CDR1 is SQVTM, CDR2 ANQGSEA. Here the CDR3 reads CSVIGPESSGNTIYF. CDR3 nucleotides: TGCAGCGTTATCGGGCCTGAGAGCTCTGGAAACACCATATATTTT.

To note about this clonotype: Relative to the germline gene, one junction end is altered; a read error may explain this. The CDR3 coding sequence is TGCAGCGCCGGACAGGGAAGGGGGCGTGAGCAGATCTTC. Protein sequence: CSAGQGRGREQIF. The rearrangement links TRBV29-1 to TRBJ2-1; 8 bases are shared with TRBD1. The CDR3 covers 13 residues. Germline V CDR1 and CDR2: SQVTM, ANQGSEA.

The table lists this clonotype with a few counts. Here the CDR3 DNA reads TGTGCCAGCAAGGGGAACCACGAGCAGTACTTC. Translated: CASKGNHEQYF. The chain joins TRBV6-6 to TRBJ2-7; possible D gene TRBD1, 5 bases. This CDR3 has 11 residues. The V and J ends lost 7 bases and 5 bases respectively, with 9 bases between them. CDR1 is MNHNY and CDR2 is SVGAGI in the germline V gene (reference sequence).

This clonotype has only a few counts. The V gene is TRBV2, the J gene TRBJ2-2, with TRBD2 identical over 10 bases. The V gene end was trimmed by 5 bases and the J gene end by 2 bases; junction bases not matched to a gene: 2. CDR1 SNHLY and CDR2 FYNNEI come from the germline V gene. The CDR3 is 15 amino acids. CDR3: CASSSSGSNTGELFF. The CDR3 coding sequence is TGTGCCAGCAGTTCTAGCGGGAGCAACACCGGGGAGCTGTTTTTT.

J is TRBJ2-5 and V is TRBV2, with a weak D call TRBD2 (6 bases). CDR1 SNHLY and CDR2 FYNNEI come from the germline V gene. The CDR3 sequence is 12 residues long. The V gene lost 7 bases and the J gene lost 11 bases, with 17 bases spanning the gap. In DNA form, the CDR3 reads TGTGCCAGCACGGACGGGAGTTACGTGCAGTACTTC. This encodes CASTDGSYVQYF.

This chain uses TRBV6-6 with TRBJ2-4; 14 positions match TRBD2. This CDR3 has 16 amino acids. CDR1 is MNHNY and CDR2 is SVGAGI in the germline V gene (reference sequence). Trimming cost V 8 bases and J 3 bases; bases outside gene matches: 6. The CDR3 sequence: CASETSGRGNKNIQYF. The CDR3 DNA reads TGTGCCAGCGAGACTAGCGGGAGGGGGAACAAAAACATTCAGTACTTC.

The chain employs TRBV18 and TRBJ1-4; D gene uncertain. CDR1 is KGHSH and CDR2 is LQKENI in the germline V gene. The V and J ends lost 2 bases and 2 bases respectively, with 3 bases between them. The CDR3 is 13 amino acids. The CDR3 here is CASSPNTNEKLFF. Written as DNA, the CDR3 is TGTGCCAGCTCACCAAACACTAATGAAAAACTGTTTTTT.

The CDR3 DNA reads as TGTGCCAGCAGTTACATCTTAGGGCTCCCATGGGAGACCCAGTACTTC. Protein product: CASSYILGLPWETQYF. The chain uses TRBV6-2 or TRBV6-3 and TRBJ2-7, with D unclear. With the DNA end fitting TRBJ2-5 better, the J assignment may be wrong. The CDR3 has 16 amino acids. Per germline, CDR1 MNHEY and CDR2 SVGEGT.

V gene TRBV15 combines with J gene TRBJ2-1; 8 nucleotides agree with TRBD2. The V and J ends lost 4 bases and 4 bases, in that order; junction bases with no gene match: 12. CDR1 is LNHNV, CDR2 YYDKDF, per germline (reference sequence). The CDR3 runs to 17 residues. CDR3 loop: CATSKVGLAGRYNEQFF. CDR3 nucleotide sequence: TGTGCCACCAGCAAGGTTGGGCTAGCGGGTAGATACAATGAGCAGTTCTTC.

This clonotype has a handful of counts. The chain uses TRBV18 and TRBJ2-5; D is unresolved. The CDR3 is 15 residues long. Trimming removed 3 bases from V and 1 base from J, with 12 bases in between. Germline values: CDR1 KGHSH, CDR2 LQKENI. CDR3 coding DNA: TGTGCCAGCTCACCTTCTGCCGTCCCCCAAGAGACCCAGTACTTC. Translation gives CASSPSAVPQETQYF.

The rearrangement joins TRBV20-1 to TRBJ2-3, with 9 bases that match TRBD1. The trim removed 4 bases at V and 14 bases at J, leaving 16 bases unmatched. This CDR3 spans 14 amino acids. Germline CDR1 DFQATT, CDR2 SNEGSKA (reference sequence). The CDR3 DNA reads TGCAGTGCTAAAGACAGGGGGTTGCACAGATACGCGTATTTT. Translated, it gives CSAKDRGLHRYAYF.

This rearrangement joins TRBV7-3 to TRBJ1-2, with TRBD1 matching 8 bases. The CDR3 has 13 residues. Germline V CDR1 and CDR2: SGHTA, FQGTGA. Trimming removed 4 bases from V and 8 bases from J; junction bases left unmatched: 6. CDR3 residues: CASSSTGDFGYTF. The CDR3 region has the DNA TGTGCCAGCAGCTCGACAGGGGATTTCGGCTACACCTTC.

Regarding this clonotype: One end of the junction does not line up with germline, which may come from a read error. This chain joins TRBV20-1 and TRBJ1-2, with a tentative D call TRBD1 (6 bases). The CDR3 is made up of 15 amino acids. The germline V gene has CDR1 DFQATT and CDR2 SNEGSKA (reference sequence). The CDR3 sequence: CSARPPATGPGGYTF. The CDR3 nucleotides are TGCAGCGCTAGACCCCCTGCTACAGGGCCGGGTGGCTACACCTTC.

This clonotype was detected ten times or more. The rearrangement joins TRBV12-3 or TRBV12-4 to TRBJ2-1, with 13 bases matching TRBD2. V shed 2 bases and J 7 bases; nucleotides not matched to a gene: 2. This CDR3 has 15 residues. For the CDR3, the DNA is TGTGCCAGCAGTTTAACTAGCGGGAGGGGTAATGAGCAGTTCTTC. Protein sequence: CASSLTSGRGNEQFF.

This clonotype appeared once. CDR3 coding DNA: TGCAGCGTTGAAGCCACGGGGCTAGCGGGAGGTAACTGGGGGAGATACGCGTATTTT. Encoded protein: CSVEATGLAGGNWGRYAYF. The chain recombines TRBV29-1 with TRBJ2-3; 11 bases map to TRBD2. Germline CDR1 and CDR2: SQVTM and ANQGSEA. V dropped 1 base and J dropped 14; count of bases not matched to a gene: 26. The CDR3 runs to 19 residues.

V is TRBV12-5 and J is TRBJ2-5, with D unclear. Looked up from germline, CDR1 is LGHNT and CDR2 is FRNRAP. The CDR3 sequence is 12 residues long. The V gene lost 6 bases and the J gene lost 4 bases, with 9 bases spanning the gap. CDR3 in DNA: TGTGCTAGTGGGACCCATCGAGAGACCCAGTACTTC. Translated, it gives CASGTHRETQYF.

The rearrangement links TRBV2 to TRBJ1-2; D remains ambiguous. This CDR3 has 12 residues. Germline CDR1 reads SNHLY; CDR2 reads FYNNEI. The V end lost 6 bases, the J end lost 6 bases, and 11 bases lay between the germline ends. The CDR3 DNA follows: TGTGCCAGCAGGCTCAGTTGGAATGGCTACACCTTC. This sequence encodes CASRLSWNGYTF.

This clonotype was seen just once. The gene calls are TRBV28 and TRBJ1-2; maybe TRBD1 (5 bases). This CDR3 is built from 12 residues. The V gene lost 6 bases and the J gene lost 4 bases, with 9 bases spanning the gap. Germline V CDR1 and CDR2: MDHEN, SYDVKM. CDR3 nucleotides: TGTGCCAGCAGGGATGGGGGCTATGGCTACACCTTC. This sequence encodes CASRDGGYGYTF.

This clonotype appeared a few times. The CDR3 here is CASSPTSSTNEKLFF. The DNA of the CDR3 is TGTGCCAGCAGCCCGACATCTTCAACTAATGAAAAACTGTTTTTT. The genes are TRBV7-2 and TRBJ1-4; no clear D gene. V was trimmed by 5 bases and J by 0 bases, leaving 10 bases between them. The CDR3 has 15 residues. CDR1 is SGHTA, CDR2 FQGNSA, per germline.

The V call is TRBV20-1, the J call TRBJ2-4, with 9 bases fitting TRBD1. The J call may be faulty, since TRBJ2-7 better matches the DNA end. There are 12 residues in the CDR3. CDR1 is DFQATT, CDR2 SNEGSKA, per germline (reference sequence). The DNA for the CDR3 is TGCAGTGCTGAACAGGGGGCGAGCGAGCAGTACTTC. It codes for CSAEQGASEQYF.

The CDR3 region has the DNA TGTGCCAGCTCACCAGGAGGGGCGGGAAAAGAGACCCAGTACTTC. This sequence encodes CASSPGGAGKETQYF. This chain uses TRBV18 with TRBJ2-5; D is perhaps TRBD2 (6 bases). The CDR3 is 15 residues long. The V end lost 2 bases, the J end lost 3 bases, and 13 bases lay between the germline ends. Per germline, CDR1 KGHSH and CDR2 LQKENI.

This clonotype was counted between two and nine times. The chain uses TRBV10-3 and TRBJ1-4; D remains ambiguous. CDR1 and CDR2 (germline): ENHRY, SYGVKD. This CDR3 contains 14 residues. Trimming pared 8 bases from V and 0 bases from J, leaving 10 bases between. CDR3 bases: TGTGCCATCGGTGGGGATGCAACTAATGAAAAACTGTTTTTT. Protein sequence: CAIGGDATNEKLFF.

In this sample, this clonotype turned up a few times. The rearrangement links TRBV7-2 to TRBJ2-7; possibly TRBD1 for D (6 bases). The better agreement between TRBJ2-4 and the DNA end casts doubt on the J call. Germline V CDR1 and CDR2: SGHTA, FQGNSA. CDR3 size: 13 residues. CDR3 DNA: TGTGCCAGCAGCCAAGTCAGGGGTAACATTCAGTACTTC. The encoded protein is CASSQVRGNIQYF.

This clonotype was counted a few times. The chain has TRBV9 and TRBJ2-4; the match to TRBD2 covers 8 bases. The J call may be mistaken, given a closer DNA end match to TRBJ2-7. Germline V CDR1 and CDR2: SGDLS, YYNGEE. This CDR3 is 14 amino acids long. The CDR3 DNA sequence: TGTGCCAGCAGCGTAGTGGCTAGCGGGTACGAGCAGTACTTC. Translating gives CASSVVASGYEQYF.